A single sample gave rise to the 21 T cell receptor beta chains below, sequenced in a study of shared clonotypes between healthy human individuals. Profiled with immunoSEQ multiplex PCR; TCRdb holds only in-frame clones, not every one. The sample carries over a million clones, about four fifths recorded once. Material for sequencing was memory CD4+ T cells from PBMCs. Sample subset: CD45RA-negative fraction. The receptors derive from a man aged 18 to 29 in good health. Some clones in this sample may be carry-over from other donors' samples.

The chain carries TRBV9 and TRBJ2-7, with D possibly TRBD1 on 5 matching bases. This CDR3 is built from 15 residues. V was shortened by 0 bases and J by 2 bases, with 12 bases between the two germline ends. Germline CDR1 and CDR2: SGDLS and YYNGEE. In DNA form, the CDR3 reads TGTGCCAGCAGCGTAGGAACGACAGCTACCTACGAGCAGTACTTC. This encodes CASSVGTTATYEQYF.

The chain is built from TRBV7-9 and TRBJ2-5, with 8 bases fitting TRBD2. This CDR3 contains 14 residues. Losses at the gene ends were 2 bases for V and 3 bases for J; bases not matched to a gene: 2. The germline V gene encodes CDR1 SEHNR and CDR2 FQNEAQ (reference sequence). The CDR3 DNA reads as TGTGCCAGCAGCTTAACAGCGGGGGAAGAGACCCAGTACTTC. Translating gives CASSLTAGEETQYF.

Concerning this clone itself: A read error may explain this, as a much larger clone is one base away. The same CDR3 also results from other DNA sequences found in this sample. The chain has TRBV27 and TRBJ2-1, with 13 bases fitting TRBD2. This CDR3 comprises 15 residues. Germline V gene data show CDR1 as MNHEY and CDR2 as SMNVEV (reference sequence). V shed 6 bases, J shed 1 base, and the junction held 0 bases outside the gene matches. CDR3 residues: CASRLAGGSYNEQFF. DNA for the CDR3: TGTGCCAGCAGACTAGCGGGAGGGTCCTACAATGAGCAGTTCTTC.

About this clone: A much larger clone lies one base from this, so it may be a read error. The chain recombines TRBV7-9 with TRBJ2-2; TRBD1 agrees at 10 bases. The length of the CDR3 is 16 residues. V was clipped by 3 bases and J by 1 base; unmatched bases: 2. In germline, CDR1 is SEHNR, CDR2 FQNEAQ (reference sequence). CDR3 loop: CASSFGDRGNTGELFF. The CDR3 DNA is TGTGCCAGCAGCTTTGGGGACAGGGGGAACACCGGGGAGCTGTTTTTT.

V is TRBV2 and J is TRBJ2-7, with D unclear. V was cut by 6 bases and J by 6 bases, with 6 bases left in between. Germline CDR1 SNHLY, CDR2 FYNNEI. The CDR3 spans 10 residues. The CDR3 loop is CASSWVEQYF. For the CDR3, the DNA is TGTGCCAGCAGCTGGGTCGAGCAGTACTTC.

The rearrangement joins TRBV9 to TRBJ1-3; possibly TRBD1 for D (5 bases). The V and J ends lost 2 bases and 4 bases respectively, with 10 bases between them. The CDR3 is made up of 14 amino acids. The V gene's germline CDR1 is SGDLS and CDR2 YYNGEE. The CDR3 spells CASSVRGGGNTIYF. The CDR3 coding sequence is TGTGCCAGCAGCGTCCGCGGGGGAGGAAACACCATATATTTT. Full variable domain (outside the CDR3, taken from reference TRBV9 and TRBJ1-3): DSGVTQTPKHLITATGQRVTLRCSPRSGDLSVYWYQQSLDQGLQFLIQYYNGEERAKGNILERFSAQQFPDLHSELNLSSLELGDSALYFCASSVRGGGNTIYFGEGSWLTVV.

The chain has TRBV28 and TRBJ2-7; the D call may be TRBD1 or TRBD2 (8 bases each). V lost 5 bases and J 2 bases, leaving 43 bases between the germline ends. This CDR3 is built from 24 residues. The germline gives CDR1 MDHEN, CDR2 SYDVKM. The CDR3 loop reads CASSPQRFRHGQGAGSGAPYEQYF. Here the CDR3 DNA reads TGTGCCAGCAGTCCCCAAAGGTTTCGGCACGGGCAGGGGGCCGGTAGCGGGGCCCCCTACGAGCAGTACTTC.

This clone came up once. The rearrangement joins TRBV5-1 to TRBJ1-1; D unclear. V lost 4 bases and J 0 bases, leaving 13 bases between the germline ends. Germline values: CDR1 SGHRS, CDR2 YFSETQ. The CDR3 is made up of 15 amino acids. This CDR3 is CASSPNERLNTEAFF. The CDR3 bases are TGCGCCAGCAGCCCGAACGAGCGGTTGAACACTGAAGCTTTCTTT. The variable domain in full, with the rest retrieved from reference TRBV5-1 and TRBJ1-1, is KAGVTQTPRYLIKTRGQQVTLSCSPISGHRSVSWYQQTPGQGLQFLFEYFSETQRNKGNFPGRFSGRQFSNSRSEMNVSTLELGDSALYLCASSPNERLNTEAFFGQGTRLTVV.

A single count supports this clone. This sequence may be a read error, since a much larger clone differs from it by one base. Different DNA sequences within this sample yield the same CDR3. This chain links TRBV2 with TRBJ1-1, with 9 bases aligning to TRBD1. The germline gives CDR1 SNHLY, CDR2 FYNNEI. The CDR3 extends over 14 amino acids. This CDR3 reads CASTGDRANTEAFF. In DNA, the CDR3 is TGTGCCAGCACCGGGGACAGGGCGAACACCGAAGCTTTCTTT.

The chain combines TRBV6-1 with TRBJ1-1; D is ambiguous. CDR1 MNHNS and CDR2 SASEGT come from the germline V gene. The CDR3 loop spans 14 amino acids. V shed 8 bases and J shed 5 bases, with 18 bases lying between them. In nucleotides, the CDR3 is TGTGCCAGCCGGCCTTCAGGTAGATGGACTGAAGCTTTCTTT. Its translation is CASRPSGRWTEAFF.

As DNA, the CDR3 is TGTGCCACCAGCAGAGATCAAGGTGGCTACACCTTC. Amino acids: CATSRDQGGYTF. The chain recombines TRBV15 with TRBJ1-2, with D unclear. The CDR3 runs 12 residues. CDR1 is LNHNV, CDR2 YYDKDF, per germline (reference sequence). Deletions cut 0 bases from V and 7 bases from J, with 6 bases between.

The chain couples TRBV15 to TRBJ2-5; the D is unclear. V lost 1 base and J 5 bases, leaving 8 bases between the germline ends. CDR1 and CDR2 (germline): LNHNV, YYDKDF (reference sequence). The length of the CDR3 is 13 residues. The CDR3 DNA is TGTGCCACCAGCAGAGCCCCTATGGAGACCCAGTACTTC. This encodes CATSRAPMETQYF. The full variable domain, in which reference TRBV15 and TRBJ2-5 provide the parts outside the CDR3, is DAMVIQNPRYQVTQFGKPVTLSCSQTLNHNVMYWYQQKSSQAPKLLFHYYDKDFNNEADTPDNFQSRRPNTSFCFLDIRSPGLGDTAMYLCATSRAPMETQYFGPGTRLLVL.

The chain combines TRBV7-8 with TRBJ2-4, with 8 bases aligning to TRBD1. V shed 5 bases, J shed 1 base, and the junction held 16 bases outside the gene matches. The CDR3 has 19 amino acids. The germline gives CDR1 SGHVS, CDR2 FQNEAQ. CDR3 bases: TGTGCCAGCAGCCAAGTTGGGACAGGTACCATGGGGGCCAAAAACATTCAGTACTTC. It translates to CASSQVGTGTMGAKNIQYF.

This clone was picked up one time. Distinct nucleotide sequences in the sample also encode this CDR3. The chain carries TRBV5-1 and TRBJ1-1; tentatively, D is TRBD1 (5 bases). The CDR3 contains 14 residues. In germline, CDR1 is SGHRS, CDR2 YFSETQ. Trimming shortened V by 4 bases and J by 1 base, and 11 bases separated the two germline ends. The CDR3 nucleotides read TGCGCCAGCAGCGCGGGGACGGCGAACACTGAAGCTTTCTTT. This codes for CASSAGTANTEAFF.

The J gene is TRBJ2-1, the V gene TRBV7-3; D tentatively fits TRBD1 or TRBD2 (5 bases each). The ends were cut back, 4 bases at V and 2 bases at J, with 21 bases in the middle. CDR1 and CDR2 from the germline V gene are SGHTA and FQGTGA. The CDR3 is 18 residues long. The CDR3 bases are TGTGCCAGCAGCTCTTCCGGCCGGGGCGTGGGGCCCTACAATGAGCAGTTCTTC. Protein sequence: CASSSSGRGVGPYNEQFF. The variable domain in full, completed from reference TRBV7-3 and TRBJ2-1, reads GAGVSQTPSNKVTEKGKYVELRCDPISGHTALYWYRQSLGQGPEFLIYFQGTGAADDSGLPNDRFFAVRPEGSVSTLKIQRTERGDSAVYLCASSSSGRGVGPYNEQFFGPGTRLTVL.

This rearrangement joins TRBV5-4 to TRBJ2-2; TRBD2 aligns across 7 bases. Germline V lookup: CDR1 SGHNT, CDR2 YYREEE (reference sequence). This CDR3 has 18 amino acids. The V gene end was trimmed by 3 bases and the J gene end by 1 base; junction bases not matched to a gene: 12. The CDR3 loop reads CASSSSVGKRGNTGELFF. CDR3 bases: TGTGCCAGCAGCTCCTCAGTAGGGAAGCGGGGGAACACCGGGGAGCTGTTTTTT.

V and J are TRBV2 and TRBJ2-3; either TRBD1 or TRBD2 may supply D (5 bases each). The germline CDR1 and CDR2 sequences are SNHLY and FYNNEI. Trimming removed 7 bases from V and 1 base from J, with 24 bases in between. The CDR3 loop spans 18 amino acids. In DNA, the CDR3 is TGTGCCAGCATTTCCCGTCTTGGGCCAGGGACCCGCACAGATACGCAGTATTTT. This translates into CASISRLGPGTRTDTQYF.

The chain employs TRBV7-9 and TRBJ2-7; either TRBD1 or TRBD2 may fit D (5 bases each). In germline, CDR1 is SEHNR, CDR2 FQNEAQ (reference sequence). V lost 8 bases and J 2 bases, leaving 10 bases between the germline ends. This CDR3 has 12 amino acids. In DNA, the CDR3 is TGTGCCAGCGCCGGGACCCCCTACGAGCAGTACTTC. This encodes CASAGTPYEQYF.

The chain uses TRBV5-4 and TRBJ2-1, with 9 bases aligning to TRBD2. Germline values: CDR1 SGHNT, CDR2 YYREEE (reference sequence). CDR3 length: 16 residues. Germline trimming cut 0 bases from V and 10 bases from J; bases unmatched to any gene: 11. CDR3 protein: CASSLGGRASATEQFF. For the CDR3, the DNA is TGTGCCAGCAGCTTGGGCGGGAGGGCGTCGGCCACCGAGCAGTTCTTC.

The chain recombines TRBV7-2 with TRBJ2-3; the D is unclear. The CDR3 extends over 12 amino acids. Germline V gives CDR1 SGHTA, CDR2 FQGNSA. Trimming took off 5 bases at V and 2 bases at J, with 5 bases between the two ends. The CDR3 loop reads CASSPFTDTQYF. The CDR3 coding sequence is TGTGCCAGCAGCCCGTTCACAGATACGCAGTATTTT.

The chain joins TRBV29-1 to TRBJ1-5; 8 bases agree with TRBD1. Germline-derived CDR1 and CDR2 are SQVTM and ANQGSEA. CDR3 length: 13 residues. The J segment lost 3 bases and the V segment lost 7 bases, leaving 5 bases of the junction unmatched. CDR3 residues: CSASGGHNQPQHF. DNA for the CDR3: TGCAGCGCCTCAGGGGGCCACAATCAGCCCCAGCATTTT. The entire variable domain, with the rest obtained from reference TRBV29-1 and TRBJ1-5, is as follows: SAVISQKPSRDICQRGTSLTIQCQVDSQVTMMFWYRQQPGQSLTLIATANQGSEATYESGFVIDKFPISRPNLTFSTLTVSNMSPEDSSIYLCSASGGHNQPQHFGDGTRLSIL.